A single count supports the clone carrying this T cell receptor (beta chain). What it recognizes is unknown. The CDR3 totals 14 residues. Trimming at V came to 4 bases and at J to 4 bases, leaving 5 bases not matched to a gene. Germline CDR1 is SGHRS and CDR2 is YFSETQ. Time point here: peripheral blood 6 weeks after treatment start. TCRdb's copy holds only in-frame clones and misses some; the assay was immunoSEQ multiplex PCR. The data contain some 48,000 clones, around 88% of them singletons. This entry is derived from a study of PD-L1 blockade in urothelial cancer. Whole-study context: Prior regimens of chemotherapy numbered 0 to 3 per patient. The researchers analyzed blood 3 weeks (second dose) and 6 weeks after treatment start. The study's findings and limits: At the 3-week point, tumor-associated blood clones expanded more in durable-benefit patients.

The source material was PBMCs, sampled around atezolizumab (anti-PD-L1) treatment. The chain links TRBV5-1 to TRBJ1-2; the match to TRBD1 covers 9 bases. The TCR sequence derives from a man aged 60-69 years with urothelial cancer. The CDR3 DNA sequence: TGCGCCAGCAGCCGCGGACAGGGGCCCTATGGCTACACCTTC. Its translation: CASSRGQGPYGYTF. Full variable domain (rest looked up from reference TRBV5-1 and TRBJ1-2): KAGVTQTPRYLIKTRGQQVTLSCSPISGHRSVSWYQQTPGQGLQFLFEYFSETQRNKGNFPGRFSGRQFSNSRSEMNVSTLELGDSALYLCASSRGQGPYGYTFGSGTRLTVV.